This is a list of T cell receptor beta chains from one sample in a study of yellow fever vaccine responses in identical twins. TCRdb reprocessed the RT-PCR reads with MiXCR, giving one entry per CDR3 protein. The sample carries around 5,000 distinct CDR3 sequences, roughly 85% recorded once. This specimen was T cells from blood (PBMCs), unsorted or a sorted subset (not recorded which), taken before or after yellow fever vaccination (not recorded which). These receptors were taken from a woman aged 18-29 years who received the yellow fever vaccine. Each CDR3 is given with its conserved first and last residue. Fields, in order: V gene, D gene, J gene, clone size, CDR3 protein, CDR3 DNA. The D gene is left open where the match is weak. Part of the rows lack a size; the others show once, few, many or a class for expanded clones.

V: TRBV7-9
D: .
J: TRBJ2-1
size: .
CDR3: CASSITGTLLDNEQFF
DNA: TGTGCCAGCAGCATAACCGGGACTCTCCTCGACAATGAGCAGTTCTTC

V: TRBV15
D: .
J: TRBJ1-2
size: few
CDR3: CATSRDPNRLTF
DNA: TGTGCCACCAGCAGAGATCCTAACAGGCTTACCTTC

V: TRBV19
D: TRBD1
J: TRBJ1-1
size: .
CDR3: CASSRQGGPEAFF
DNA: TGTGCCAGTAGCAGACAGGGAGGACCTGAAGCTTTCTTT

V: TRBV11-3
D: .
J: TRBJ2-7
size: .
CDR3: CASLASLGISYEQYF
DNA: TGTGCCAGCTTAGCGAGTTTAGGGATATCCTACGAGCAGTACTTC

V: TRBV7-2
D: .
J: TRBJ2-7
size: .
CDR3: CASSLAQGAEQYF
DNA: TGTGCCAGCAGCTTAGCACAGGGTGCCGAGCAGTACTTC

V: TRBV5-1
D: .
J: TRBJ2-1
size: .
CDR3: CASRLDPVNEQFF
DNA: TGCGCCAGCAGATTAGACCCTGTCAATGAGCAGTTCTTC

V: TRBV20-1
D: .
J: TRBJ1-6
size: .
CDR3: CSAAAGVANSPLHF
DNA: TGCAGTGCTGCTGCAGGGGTGGCGAATTCACCCCTCCACTTT

V: TRBV11-1
D: .
J: TRBJ2-5
size: .
CDR3: CASSIQETQYF
DNA: TGTGCCAGCAGCATCCAAGAGACCCAGTACTTC

V: TRBV9
D: .
J: TRBJ2-7
size: once
CDR3: CASSPTPPGRNYEQYF
DNA: TGTGCCAGCAGCCCCACACCCCCGGGACGGAACTACGAGCAGTACTTC

V: TRBV18
D: TRBD1
J: TRBJ2-7
size: .
CDR3: CASSALGQGAGTEQYF
DNA: TGTGCCAGCTCAGCATTGGGACAGGGGGCTGGTACCGAGCAGTACTTC

V: TRBV2
D: TRBD1
J: TRBJ1-6
size: .
CDR3: CASSAYGTGRSSPLHF
DNA: TGTGCCAGCAGTGCGTACGGGACAGGGAGAAGTTCACCCCTCCACTTT

V: TRBV12-3/TRBV12-4
D: TRBD1
J: TRBJ2-7
size: .
CDR3: CASSLDRGLSYEQYF
DNA: TGTGCCAGCAGTCTCGACAGGGGCCTTTCCTACGAGCAGTACTTC

V: TRBV2
D: TRBD2
J: TRBJ2-1
size: .
CDR3: CASSESGGGAFDEQFF
DNA: TGTGCCAGCAGTGAAAGCGGCGGGGGGGCCTTCGATGAGCAGTTCTTC

V: TRBV15
D: .
J: TRBJ2-7
size: .
CDR3: CATSRDREGRYEQYF
DNA: TGTGCCACCAGCAGAGACAGGGAAGGGCGGTACGAGCAGTACTTC

V: TRBV29-1
D: .
J: TRBJ2-1
size: .
CDR3: CSVEPGQGSYNEQFF
DNA: TGCAGCGTTGAACCTGGACAAGGCTCCTACAATGAGCAGTTCTTC

V: TRBV7-3
D: .
J: TRBJ2-7
size: .
CDR3: CASRQSATSEQYF
DNA: TGTGCCAGCCGCCAGTCGGCGACGTCCGAGCAGTACTTC

V: TRBV7-3
D: .
J: TRBJ2-3
size: .
CDR3: CASSSGRSDTQYF
DNA: TGTGCCAGCAGCTCCGGACGGTCAGATACGCAGTATTTT

V: TRBV23-1
D: TRBD1
J: TRBJ1-1
size: .
CDR3: CASRRGTAQNTEAFF
DNA: TGCGCCAGCAGACGAGGGACAGCCCAGAACACTGAAGCTTTCTTT

V: TRBV4-1
D: .
J: TRBJ1-1
size: .
CDR3: CASSQDFGGWGEAFF
DNA: TGCGCCAGCAGCCAAGATTTTGGCGGCTGGGGTGAAGCTTTCTTT

V: TRBV2
D: .
J: TRBJ2-3
size: .
CDR3: CASSEATALPTNTQYF
DNA: TGTGCCAGCAGTGAAGCGACGGCCCTCCCAACAAATACGCAGTATTTT

V: TRBV21-1
D: .
J: TRBJ2-5
size: .
CDR3: CASSSKDYPQETQYF
DNA: TGTGCCAGCAGCTCAAAGGACTACCCCCAAGAGACCCAGTACTTC

V: TRBV10-1
D: .
J: TRBJ2-7
size: .
CDR3: CASSEQVFSYEQYF
DNA: TGCGCCAGCAGTGAACAGGTATTCTCCTACGAGCAGTACTTC

V: TRBV6-4
D: .
J: TRBJ2-3
size: once
CDR3: CASSVGGSTDTQYF
DNA: TGTGCCAGCAGTGTTGGCGGCTCCACAGATACGCAGTATTTT

V: TRBV7-2
D: .
J: TRBJ2-3
size: .
CDR3: CASSLAPIGGLGDTQYF
DNA: TGTGCCAGCAGCTTAGCACCTATAGGAGGGCTGGGAGATACGCAGTATTTT

V: TRBV2
D: .
J: TRBJ1-1
size: .
CDR3: CASEKDGTEAFF
DNA: TGTGCCAGCGAAAAGGACGGCACTGAAGCTTTCTTT

V: TRBV7-9
D: TRBD1
J: TRBJ2-7
size: .
CDR3: CASRGDSTYEQYF
DNA: TGTGCCAGCAGGGGGGACAGCACCTACGAGCAGTACTTC

V: TRBV7-9
D: .
J: TRBJ2-7
size: .
CDR3: CASSLGDYEQYF
DNA: TGTGCCAGCAGCTTAGGCGACTACGAGCAGTACTTC

V: TRBV11-1
D: .
J: TRBJ2-1
size: .
CDR3: CASSAETFIDEQFF
DNA: TGTGCCAGCAGCGCAGAGACATTTATTGATGAGCAGTTCTTC

V: TRBV4-2
D: .
J: TRBJ2-7
size: .
CDR3: CASSETLSYEQYF
DNA: TGTGCCAGCAGCGAGACGCTCTCCTACGAGCAGTACTTC

V: TRBV7-3
D: TRBD2
J: TRBJ2-5
size: .
CDR3: CASSVTSGVFQETQYF
DNA: TGTGCCAGCAGCGTAACTAGCGGGGTCTTCCAAGAGACCCAGTACTTC

V: TRBV5-1
D: TRBD1
J: TRBJ2-7
size: .
CDR3: CASSYGQAYEQYF
DNA: TGCGCCAGCAGCTACGGACAGGCCTACGAGCAGTACTTC

V: TRBV13
D: .
J: TRBJ2-7
size: .
CDR3: CASRLEHSYEQYF
DNA: TGTGCCAGCCGGCTAGAGCACTCCTACGAGCAGTACTTC

V: TRBV7-6
D: .
J: TRBJ2-3
size: .
CDR3: CASSLAGGGVTDTQYF
DNA: TGTGCCAGCAGCTTAGCGGGCGGCGGGGTCACAGATACGCAGTATTTT

V: TRBV4-3
D: .
J: TRBJ2-7
size: once
CDR3: CASSQGIVMGGGGEQYF
DNA: TGCGCCAGCAGCCAAGGCATCGTGATGGGGGGCGGTGGCGAGCAGTACTTC

V: TRBV29-1
D: TRBD1
J: TRBJ1-1
size: .
CDR3: CSVRGAGGPNTEAFF
DNA: TGCAGCGTCCGGGGGGCAGGGGGCCCGAACACTGAAGCTTTCTTT

V: TRBV12-3/TRBV12-4
D: TRBD2
J: TRBJ2-1
size: .
CDR3: CASSPSGSYNEQFF
DNA: TGTGCCAGCAGTCCTAGCGGCTCCTACAATGAGCAGTTCTTC

V: TRBV11-1
D: TRBD2
J: TRBJ2-7
size: .
CDR3: CASSLGLAGLSPTYEQYF
DNA: TGTGCCAGCAGCTTAGGGCTAGCGGGACTCTCTCCTACTTACGAGCAGTACTTC

V: TRBV10-3
D: .
J: TRBJ2-2
size: .
CDR3: CAISRTDTNTGELFF
DNA: TGTGCCATCAGTAGGACAGATACGAACACCGGGGAGCTGTTTTTT

V: TRBV6-5
D: TRBD2
J: TRBJ2-1
size: .
CDR3: CASSFGSGSLAYNEQFF
DNA: TGTGCCAGCAGTTTTGGTAGCGGGAGTCTCGCGTACAATGAGCAGTTCTTC

V: TRBV6-1
D: .
J: TRBJ1-2
size: .
CDR3: CAISEASPEARTF
DNA: TGTGCCATCAGTGAAGCGAGCCCTGAGGCGCGGACCTTC

V: TRBV6-1
D: .
J: TRBJ1-5
size: .
CDR3: CASSEGNQPQHF
DNA: TGTGCCAGCAGTGAAGGGAATCAGCCCCAGCATTTT

V: TRBV6-1
D: .
J: TRBJ1-1
size: .
CDR3: CASREGWANTEAFF
DNA: TGTGCCAGCAGGGAGGGGTGGGCGAACACTGAAGCTTTCTTT

V: TRBV29-1
D: .
J: TRBJ1-2
size: .
CDR3: CSVLDILYGYTF
DNA: TGCAGCGTGTTGGACATCTTGTATGGCTACACCTTC